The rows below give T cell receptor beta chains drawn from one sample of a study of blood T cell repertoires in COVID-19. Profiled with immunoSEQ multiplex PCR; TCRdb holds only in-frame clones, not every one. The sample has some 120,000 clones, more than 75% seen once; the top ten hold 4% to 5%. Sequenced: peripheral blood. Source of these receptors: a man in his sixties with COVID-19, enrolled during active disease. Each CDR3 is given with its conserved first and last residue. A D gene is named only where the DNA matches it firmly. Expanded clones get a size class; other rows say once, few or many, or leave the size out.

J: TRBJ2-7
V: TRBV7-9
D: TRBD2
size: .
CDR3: CASSKSGGPSYEQYF
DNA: TGTGCCAGCAGCAAATCGGGAGGCCCCTCCTACGAGCAGTACTTC

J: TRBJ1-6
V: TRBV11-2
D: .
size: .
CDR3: CASSLDQTVESPLHF
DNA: TGTGCCAGCAGCTTAGATCAGACTGTAGAGTCACCCCTCCACTTT

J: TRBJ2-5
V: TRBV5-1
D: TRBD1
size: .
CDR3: CASSSRQGKRRETQYF
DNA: TGCGCCAGCAGCAGTAGACAGGGAAAAAGGAGAGAGACCCAGTACTTC

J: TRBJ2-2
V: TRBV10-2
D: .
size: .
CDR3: CASSESRDTNTGELFF
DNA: TGCGCCAGCAGTGAGTCCCGGGATACGAACACCGGGGAGCTGTTTTTT

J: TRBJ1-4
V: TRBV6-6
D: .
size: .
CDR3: CASRREASNEKLFF
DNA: TGTGCCAGCCGCCGGGAGGCGTCTAATGAAAAACTGTTTTTT

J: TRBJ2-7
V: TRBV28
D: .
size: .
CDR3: CASSLYLPFASERSEQYF
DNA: TGTGCCAGCAGTTTGTACCTGCCTTTTGCTAGCGAGAGGAGCGAGCAGTACTTC

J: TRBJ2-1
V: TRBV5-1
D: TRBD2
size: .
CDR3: CASSLVLAGGDEQFF
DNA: TGCGCCAGCAGCTTGGTTCTAGCGGGAGGGGATGAGCAGTTCTTC

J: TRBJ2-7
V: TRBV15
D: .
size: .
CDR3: CATSTDLHEQYF
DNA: TGTGCCACCTCGACAGACCTTCACGAGCAGTACTTC

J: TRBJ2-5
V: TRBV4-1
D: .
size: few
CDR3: CASSPRQTQETQYF
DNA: TGCGCCAGCAGCCCTCGACAGACTCAAGAGACCCAGTACTTC

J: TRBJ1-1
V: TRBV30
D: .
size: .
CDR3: CAWSLYRVSTEAFF
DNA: TGTGCCTGGAGTCTCTACAGGGTTAGCACTGAAGCTTTCTTT

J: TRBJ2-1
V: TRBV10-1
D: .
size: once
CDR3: CASSEVADNEQFF
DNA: TGCGCCAGCAGTGAAGTAGCGGACAATGAGCAGTTCTTC

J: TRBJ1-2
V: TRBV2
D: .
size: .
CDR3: CASKIQGYGYTF
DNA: TGTGCCAGCAAAATACAGGGATATGGCTACACCTTC

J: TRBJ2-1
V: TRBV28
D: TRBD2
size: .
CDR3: CASSLAGDEQFF
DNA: TGTGCCAGCAGTCTAGCGGGAGACGAGCAGTTCTTC

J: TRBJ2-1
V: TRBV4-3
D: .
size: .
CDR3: CASSQGEGVSGPYNEQFF
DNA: TGCGCCAGCAGCCAAGGGGAGGGGGTAAGTGGGCCCTACAATGAGCAGTTCTTC

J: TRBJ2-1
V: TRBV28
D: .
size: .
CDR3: CASRDRGRYNEQFF
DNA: TGTGCCAGCAGGGACCGGGGGAGATACAATGAGCAGTTCTTC

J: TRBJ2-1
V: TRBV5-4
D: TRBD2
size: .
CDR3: CASSSIAGAYYNEQFF
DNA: TGTGCCAGCAGCTCGATAGCGGGAGCGTACTACAATGAGCAGTTCTTC

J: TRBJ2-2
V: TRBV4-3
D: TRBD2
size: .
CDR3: CASSQESGVTGELFF
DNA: TGCGCCAGCAGCCAAGAGAGCGGGGTCACCGGGGAGCTGTTTTTT

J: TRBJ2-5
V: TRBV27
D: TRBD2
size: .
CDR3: CASSLRTSSQETQYF
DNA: TGTGCCAGCAGTCTCCGGACTAGCAGCCAAGAGACCCAGTACTTC

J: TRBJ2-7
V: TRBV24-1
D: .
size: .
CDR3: CATSEGGSPLDEQYF
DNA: TGTGCCACCAGTGAAGGAGGGAGCCCTCTGGACGAGCAGTACTTC

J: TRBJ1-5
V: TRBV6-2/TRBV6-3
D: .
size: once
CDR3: CASSYRPGGSNQPQHF
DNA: TGTGCCAGCAGTTACCGACCGGGGGGTAGCAATCAGCCCCAGCATTTT

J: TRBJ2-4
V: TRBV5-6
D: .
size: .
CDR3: CASSLREWGNIQYF
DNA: TGTGCCAGCAGCTTGAGGGAGTGGGGAAACATTCAGTACTTC

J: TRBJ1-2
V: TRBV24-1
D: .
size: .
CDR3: CATSDFGGYTF
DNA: TGTGCCACCAGTGATTTCGGGGGCTACACCTTC

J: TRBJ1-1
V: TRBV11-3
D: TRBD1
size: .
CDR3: CASSKGQGGNTEAFF
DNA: TGTGCCAGCAGCAAGGGACAGGGCGGGAACACTGAAGCTTTCTTT

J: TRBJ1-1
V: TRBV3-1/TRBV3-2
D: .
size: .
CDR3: CASSQALGNTEAFF
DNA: TGTGCCAGCAGCCAAGCCCTAGGGAACACTGAAGCTTTCTTT

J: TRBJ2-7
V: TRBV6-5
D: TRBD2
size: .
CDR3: CASSSPGGPYEQYF
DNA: TGTGCCAGCAGTTCCCCGGGAGGGCCCTACGAGCAGTACTTC

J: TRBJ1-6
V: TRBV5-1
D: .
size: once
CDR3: CASSLLGGSYNSPLHF
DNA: TGCGCCAGCAGCTTGCTAGGGGGCTCCTATAATTCACCCCTCCACTTT

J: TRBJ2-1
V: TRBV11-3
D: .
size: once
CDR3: CASSFRENNEQFF
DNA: TGTGCCAGCAGCTTTAGAGAAAACAATGAGCAGTTCTTC